The rows below give T cell receptor beta chains drawn from one sample of a study of T cell clonotyping in hematopoietic cell transplantation. Clones were read by immunoSEQ multiplex PCR, and TCRdb kept only the in-frame ones, dropping some. The sample has thousands of clones, around 27% seen once. The material sequenced was peripheral blood mononuclear cells, taken 180 days after allogeneic stem cell transplant. The receptors stem from a male patient aged 35-50 years who had an allogeneic stem cell transplant from an unrelated donor, so the T cells may come from the graft donor. Some clones in this sample may be carry-over from other donors' samples. Both conserved end residues are part of each CDR3. The D gene is left open where the match is weak. Rows may omit the clone size; those that give it use once, few, many or a size class.

D gene: NA; CDR3 length: 13; J gene: TRBJ2-7; V gene: TRBV6-5; clone size: few; CDR3 protein: CASSYVGWDEQYF; CDR3 DNA: TGTGCCAGCAGTTACGTGGGGTGGGACGAGCAGTACTTC
D gene: TRBD2; CDR3 length: 14; J gene: TRBJ2-3; V gene: TRBV25-1; clone size: NA; CDR3 protein: CASSERAGSDTQYF; CDR3 DNA: TGTGCCAGCAGTGAAAGAGCGGGGTCAGATACGCAGTATTTT
D gene: NA; CDR3 length: 13; J gene: TRBJ1-5; V gene: TRBV6-5; clone size: NA; CDR3 protein: CASSQTGGQPQHF; CDR3 DNA: TGTGCCAGCAGTCAAACCGGCGGACAGCCCCAGCATTTT
D gene: NA; CDR3 length: 13; J gene: TRBJ2-7; V gene: TRBV28; clone size: few; CDR3 protein: CASTGANSYEQYF; CDR3 DNA: TGTGCCAGCACCGGAGCTAACAGCTACGAGCAGTACTTC
D gene: NA; CDR3 length: 17; J gene: TRBJ2-7; V gene: TRBV4-3; clone size: once; CDR3 protein: CASSQVVDQGGLYEQYF; CDR3 DNA: TGCGCCAGCAGCCAAGTAGTGGACCAGGGGGGACTATACGAGCAGTACTTC
D gene: TRBD1; CDR3 length: 12; J gene: TRBJ1-1; V gene: TRBV30; clone size: NA; CDR3 protein: CAWAQGGPEAFF; CDR3 DNA: TGTGCCTGGGCCCAGGGGGGGCCTGAAGCTTTCTTT
D gene: NA; CDR3 length: 17; J gene: TRBJ1-2; V gene: TRBV4-3; clone size: few; CDR3 protein: CASSQDSSGASGYGYTF; CDR3 DNA: TGCGCCAGCAGCCAAGATTCGTCGGGTGCCTCGGGCTATGGCTACACCTTC
D gene: TRBD2; CDR3 length: 17; J gene: TRBJ2-3; V gene: TRBV25-1; clone size: NA; CDR3 protein: CASSELWVGGRADTQYF; CDR3 DNA: TGTGCCAGCAGTGAACTCTGGGTCGGCGGGAGGGCAGATACGCAGTATTTT
D gene: NA; CDR3 length: 12; J gene: TRBJ1-5; V gene: TRBV4-1; clone size: NA; CDR3 protein: CASGEGDQPQHF; CDR3 DNA: TGCGCCAGCGGGGAAGGGGATCAGCCCCAGCATTTT
D gene: NA; CDR3 length: 14; J gene: TRBJ1-5; V gene: TRBV30; clone size: NA; CDR3 protein: CAWRYRNSNQPQHF; CDR3 DNA: TGTGCCTGGAGGTACAGGAATAGCAATCAGCCCCAGCATTTT
D gene: NA; CDR3 length: 14; J gene: TRBJ2-1; V gene: TRBV4-1; clone size: NA; CDR3 protein: CASSQDRVTGEQFF; CDR3 DNA: TGCGCCAGCAGCCAAGATCGGGTGACGGGAGAGCAGTTCTTC
D gene: NA; CDR3 length: 15; J gene: TRBJ1-5; V gene: TRBV6-1; clone size: NA; CDR3 protein: CASSDWAGDTQPQHF; CDR3 DNA: TGTGCCAGCAGTGATTGGGCAGGGGATACTCAGCCCCAGCATTTT
D gene: NA; CDR3 length: 15; J gene: TRBJ2-7; V gene: TRBV6-1; clone size: few; CDR3 protein: CASKQGGSSSYEQYF; CDR3 DNA: TGTGCCAGCAAGCAGGGGGGATCGAGCTCCTACGAGCAGTACTTC
D gene: TRBD1; CDR3 length: 17; J gene: TRBJ2-4; V gene: TRBV4-2; clone size: NA; CDR3 protein: CASSQTNPGTGMDIQYF; CDR3 DNA: TGTGCCAGCAGCCAAACCAACCCCGGGACAGGGATGGACATTCAGTACTTC
D gene: NA; CDR3 length: 12; J gene: TRBJ1-1; V gene: TRBV30; clone size: few; CDR3 protein: CAWSAPNTEAFF; CDR3 DNA: TGTGCCTGGAGTGCCCCGAACACTGAAGCTTTCTTT
D gene: TRBD2; CDR3 length: 17; J gene: TRBJ2-5; V gene: TRBV30; clone size: NA; CDR3 protein: CAWSVRTSGRRGETQYF; CDR3 DNA: TGTGCCTGGAGTGTAAGGACTAGCGGGAGGCGGGGAGAGACCCAGTACTTC
D gene: NA; CDR3 length: 14; J gene: TRBJ1-1; V gene: TRBV9; clone size: few; CDR3 protein: CASSVGGGTTEAFF; CDR3 DNA: TGTGCCAGCAGCGTAGGGGGTGGTACCACTGAAGCTTTCTTT
D gene: NA; CDR3 length: 11; J gene: TRBJ1-1; V gene: TRBV29-1; clone size: NA; CDR3 protein: CSGAKNTEAFF; CDR3 DNA: TGCAGCGGCGCTAAGAACACTGAAGCTTTCTTT
D gene: NA; CDR3 length: 14; J gene: TRBJ1-6; V gene: TRBV14; clone size: few; CDR3 protein: CASSQVSGSYPLHF; CDR3 DNA: TGTGCCAGCAGCCAAGTTTCGGGGTCTTACCCCCTCCACTTT
D gene: NA; CDR3 length: 15; J gene: TRBJ1-1; V gene: TRBV30; clone size: NA; CDR3 protein: CAWSDNGRMNTEAFF; CDR3 DNA: TGTGCCTGGAGTGATAATGGCCGAATGAACACTGAAGCTTTCTTT
D gene: TRBD1; CDR3 length: 13; J gene: TRBJ1-2; V gene: TRBV6-5; clone size: NA; CDR3 protein: CASSPGDSYGYTF; CDR3 DNA: TGTGCCAGCAGTCCTGGGGACAGCTATGGCTACACCTTC
D gene: NA; CDR3 length: 11; J gene: TRBJ1-4; V gene: TRBV30; clone size: few; CDR3 protein: CSGATNEKLFF; CDR3 DNA: TGTTCGGGGGCAACTAATGAAAAACTGTTTTTT